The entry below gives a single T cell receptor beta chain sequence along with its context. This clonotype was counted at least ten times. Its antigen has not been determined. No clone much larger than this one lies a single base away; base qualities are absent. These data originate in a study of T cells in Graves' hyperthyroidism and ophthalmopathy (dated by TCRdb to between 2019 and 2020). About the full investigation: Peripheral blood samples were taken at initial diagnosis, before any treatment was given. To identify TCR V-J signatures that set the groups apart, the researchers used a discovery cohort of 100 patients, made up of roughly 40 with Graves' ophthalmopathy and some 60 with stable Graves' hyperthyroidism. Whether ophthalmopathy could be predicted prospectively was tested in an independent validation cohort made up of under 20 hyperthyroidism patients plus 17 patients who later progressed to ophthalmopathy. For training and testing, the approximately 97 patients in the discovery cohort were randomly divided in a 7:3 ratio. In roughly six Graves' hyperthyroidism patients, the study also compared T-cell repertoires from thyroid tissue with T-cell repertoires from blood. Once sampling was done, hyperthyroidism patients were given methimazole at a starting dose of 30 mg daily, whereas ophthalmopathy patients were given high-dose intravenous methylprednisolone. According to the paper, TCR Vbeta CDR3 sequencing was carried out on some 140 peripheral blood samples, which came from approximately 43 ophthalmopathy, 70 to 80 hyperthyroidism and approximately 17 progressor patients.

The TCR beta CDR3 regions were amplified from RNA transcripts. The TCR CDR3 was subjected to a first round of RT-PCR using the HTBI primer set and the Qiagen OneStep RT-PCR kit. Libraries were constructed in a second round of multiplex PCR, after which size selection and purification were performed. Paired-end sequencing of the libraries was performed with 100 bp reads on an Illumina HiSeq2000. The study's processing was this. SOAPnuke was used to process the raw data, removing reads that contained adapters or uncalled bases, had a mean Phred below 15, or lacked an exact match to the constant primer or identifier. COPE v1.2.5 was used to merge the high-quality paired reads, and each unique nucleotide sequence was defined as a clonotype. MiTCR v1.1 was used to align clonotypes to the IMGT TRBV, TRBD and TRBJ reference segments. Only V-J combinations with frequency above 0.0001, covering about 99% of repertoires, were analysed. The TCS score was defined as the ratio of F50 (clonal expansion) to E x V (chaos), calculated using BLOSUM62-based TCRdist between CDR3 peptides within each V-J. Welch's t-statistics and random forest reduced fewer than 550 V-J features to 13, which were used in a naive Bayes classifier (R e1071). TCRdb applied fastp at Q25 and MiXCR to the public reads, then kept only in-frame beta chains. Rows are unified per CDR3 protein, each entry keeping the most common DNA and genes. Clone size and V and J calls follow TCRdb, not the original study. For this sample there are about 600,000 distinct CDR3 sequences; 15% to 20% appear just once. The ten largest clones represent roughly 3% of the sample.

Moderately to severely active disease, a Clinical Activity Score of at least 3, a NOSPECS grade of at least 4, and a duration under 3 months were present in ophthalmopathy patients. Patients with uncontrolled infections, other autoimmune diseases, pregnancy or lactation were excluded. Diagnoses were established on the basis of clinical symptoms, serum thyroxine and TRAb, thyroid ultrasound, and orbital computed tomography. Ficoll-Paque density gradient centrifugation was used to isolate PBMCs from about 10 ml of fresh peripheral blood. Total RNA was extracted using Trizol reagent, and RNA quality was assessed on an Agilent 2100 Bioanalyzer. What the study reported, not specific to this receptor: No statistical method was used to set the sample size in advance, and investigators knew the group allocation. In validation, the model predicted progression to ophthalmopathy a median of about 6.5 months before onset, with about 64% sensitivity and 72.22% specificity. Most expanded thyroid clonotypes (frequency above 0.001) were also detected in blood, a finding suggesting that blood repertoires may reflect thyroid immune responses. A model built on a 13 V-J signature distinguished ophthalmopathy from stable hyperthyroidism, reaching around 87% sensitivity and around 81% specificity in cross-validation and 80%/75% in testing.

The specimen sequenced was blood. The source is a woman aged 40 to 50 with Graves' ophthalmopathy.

The CDR3 has the sequence CASSLTSGTSGYNEQFF. In nucleotide form, the sequence is TGTGCCAGCAGCCTAACGTCCGGGACTAGCGGCTACAATGAGCAGTTCTTC. The sequence links TRBV7-6 to TRBJ2-1; 11 central bases correspond to TRBD2. From the cysteine through the phenylalanine, the CDR3 covers 17 amino acids. Only the CDR3 DNA is retained, 51 bases long and in frame from the first base. V is cut back by 5 bases and J by 3 bases, with 9 bases in the junction unmatched. Via the germline V gene, CDR1 is SGHVS and CDR2 FNYEAQ.